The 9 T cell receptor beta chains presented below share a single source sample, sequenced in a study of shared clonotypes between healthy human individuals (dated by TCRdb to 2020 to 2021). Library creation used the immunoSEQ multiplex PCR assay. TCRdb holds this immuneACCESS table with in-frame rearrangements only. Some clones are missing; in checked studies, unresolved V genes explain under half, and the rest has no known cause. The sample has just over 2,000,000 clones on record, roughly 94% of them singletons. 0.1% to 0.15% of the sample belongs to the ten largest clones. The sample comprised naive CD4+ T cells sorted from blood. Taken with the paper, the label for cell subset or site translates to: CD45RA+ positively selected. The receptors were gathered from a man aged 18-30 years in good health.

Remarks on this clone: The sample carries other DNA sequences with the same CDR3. The CDR3 nucleotides are TGTGCCAGCAGGGACAGGGGGCACAATGAGCAGTTCTTC. Its protein is CASRDRGHNEQFF. The chain has TRBV6-1 and TRBJ2-1; TRBD1 aligns across 11 bases. This CDR3 region has 13 residues. V lost 6 bases and J lost 5; bases outside the gene matches: 0. Germline V gene data show CDR1 as MNHNS and CDR2 as SASEGT.

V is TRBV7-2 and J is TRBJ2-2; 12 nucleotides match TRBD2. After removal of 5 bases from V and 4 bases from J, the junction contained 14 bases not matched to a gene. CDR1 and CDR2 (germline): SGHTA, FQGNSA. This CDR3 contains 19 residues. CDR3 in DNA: TGTGCCAGCAGCCGGCGGGGGACTAGCGGGTATCCTAGCACCGGGGAGCTGTTTTTT. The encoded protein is CASSRRGTSGYPSTGELFF. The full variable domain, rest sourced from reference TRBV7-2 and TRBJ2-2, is GAGVSQSPSNKVTEKGKDVELRCDPISGHTALYWYRQSLGQGLEFLIYFQGNSAPDKSGLPSDRFSAERTGGSVSTLTIQRTQQEDSAVYLCASSRRGTSGYPSTGELFFGEGSRLTVL.

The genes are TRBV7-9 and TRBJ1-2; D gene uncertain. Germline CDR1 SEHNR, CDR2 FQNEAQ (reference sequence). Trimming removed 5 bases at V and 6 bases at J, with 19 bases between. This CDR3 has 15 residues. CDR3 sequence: CASSLLARVMDGYTF. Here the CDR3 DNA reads TGTGCCAGCAGCCTCCTTGCTAGGGTTATGGATGGCTACACCTTC.

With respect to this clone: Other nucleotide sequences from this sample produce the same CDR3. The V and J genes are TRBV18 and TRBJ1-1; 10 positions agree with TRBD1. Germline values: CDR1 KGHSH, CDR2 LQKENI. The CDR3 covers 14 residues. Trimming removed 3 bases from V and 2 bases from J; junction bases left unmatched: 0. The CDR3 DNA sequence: TGTGCCAGCTCACCGACAGGGGGCAACACTGAAGCTTTCTTT. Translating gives CASSPTGGNTEAFF.

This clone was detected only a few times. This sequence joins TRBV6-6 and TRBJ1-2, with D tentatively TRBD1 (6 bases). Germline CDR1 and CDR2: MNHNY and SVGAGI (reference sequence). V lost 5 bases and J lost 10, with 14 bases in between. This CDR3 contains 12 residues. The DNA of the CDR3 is TGTGCCAGCAGTCCGGACAGCGGTCCCTACACCTTC. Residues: CASSPDSGPYTF.

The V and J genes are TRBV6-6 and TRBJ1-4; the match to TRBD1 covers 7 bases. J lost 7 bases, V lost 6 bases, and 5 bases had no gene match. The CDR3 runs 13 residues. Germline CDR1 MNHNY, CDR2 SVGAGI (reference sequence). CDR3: CASRRPGGEKLFF. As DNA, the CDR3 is TGTGCCAGCAGGAGACCAGGGGGTGAAAAACTGTTTTTT.

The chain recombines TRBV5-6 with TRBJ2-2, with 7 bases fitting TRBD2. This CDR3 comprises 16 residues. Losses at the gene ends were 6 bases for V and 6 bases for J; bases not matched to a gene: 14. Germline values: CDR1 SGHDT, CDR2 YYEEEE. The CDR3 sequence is CASIKGSGVIAGELFF. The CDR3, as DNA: TGTGCCAGCATAAAGGGAAGCGGGGTCATCGCCGGGGAGCTGTTTTTT. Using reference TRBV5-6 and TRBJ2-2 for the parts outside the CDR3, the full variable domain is DAGVTQSPTHLIKTRGQQVTLRCSPKSGHDTVSWYQQALGQGPQFIFQYYEEEERQRGNFPDRFSGHQFPNYSSELNVNALLLGDSALYLCASIKGSGVIAGELFFGEGSRLTVL.

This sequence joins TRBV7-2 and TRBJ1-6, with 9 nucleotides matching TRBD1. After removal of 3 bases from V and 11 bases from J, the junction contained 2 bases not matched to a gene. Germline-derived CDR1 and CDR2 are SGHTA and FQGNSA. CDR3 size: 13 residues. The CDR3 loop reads CASSLDRGPPLHF. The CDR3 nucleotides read TGTGCCAGCAGCTTGGACAGGGGCCCACCCCTCCACTTT. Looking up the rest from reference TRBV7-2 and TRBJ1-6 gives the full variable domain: GAGVSQSPSNKVTEKGKDVELRCDPISGHTALYWYRQSLGQGLEFLIYFQGNSAPDKSGLPSDRFSAERTGGSVSTLTIQRTQQEDSAVYLCASSLDRGPPLHFGNGTRLTVT.

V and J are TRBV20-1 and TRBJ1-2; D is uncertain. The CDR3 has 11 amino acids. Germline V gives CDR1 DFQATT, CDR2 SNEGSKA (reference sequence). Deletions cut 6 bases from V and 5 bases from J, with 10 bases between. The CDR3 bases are TGCAGTGCAACCGACACTTATGGCTACACCTTC. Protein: CSATDTYGYTF.